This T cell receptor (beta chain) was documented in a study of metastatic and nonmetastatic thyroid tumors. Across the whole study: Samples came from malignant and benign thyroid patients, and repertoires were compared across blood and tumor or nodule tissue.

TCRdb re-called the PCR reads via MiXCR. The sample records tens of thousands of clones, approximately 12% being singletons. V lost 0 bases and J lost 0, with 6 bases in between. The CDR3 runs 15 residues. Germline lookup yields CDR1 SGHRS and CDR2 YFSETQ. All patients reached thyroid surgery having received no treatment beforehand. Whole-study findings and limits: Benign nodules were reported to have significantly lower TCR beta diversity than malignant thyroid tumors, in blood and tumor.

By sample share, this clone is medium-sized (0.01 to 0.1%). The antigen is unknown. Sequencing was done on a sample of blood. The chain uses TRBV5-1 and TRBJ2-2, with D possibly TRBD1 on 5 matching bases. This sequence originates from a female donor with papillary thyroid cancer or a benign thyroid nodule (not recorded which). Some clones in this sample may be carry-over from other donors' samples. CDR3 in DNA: TGCGCCAGCAGCTTGGGGACAACGAACACCGGGGAGCTGTTTTTT. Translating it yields CASSLGTTNTGELFF.